The clone carrying this TCR beta chain was counted between two and nine times. The antigen remains unidentified. Sequencing targeted expressed TCRB transcripts, as all isolated RNA had been reverse transcribed. Sequenced by immunoSEQ multiplex PCR; TCRdb stores in-frame clones only, minus some. The sample comprises over 300,000 clones, approximately 8% of which are singletons, and approximately 0.44% rests with the top ten. This record comes from a study of beta chain features in type 1 diabetes. General study points: All four CD4+ subsets of Type 1 diabetes patients contained TCRB CDR3s that were moderately but significantly shorter. Naive, central memory and Treg TCRB repertoires appeared more alike in patients than in healthy donors. In these data, an HLA type influence on TCRB rearrangement remained unresolved.

Trimming shortened V by 2 bases and J by 5 bases, and 18 bases separated the two germline ends. Germline loops: CDR1 MNHEY, CDR2 SMNVEV (reference sequence). The CDR3 spans 16 residues. The clonotype was recovered from a woman younger than 35 in good health. Sample: central memory CD4+ T cells from blood. This rearrangement joins TRBV27 to TRBJ2-5; possible D gene TRBD1, 5 bases. Here the CDR3 reads CASSLPEFDRPETQYF. CDR3 coding DNA: TGTGCCAGCAGTTTACCTGAGTTTGACAGACCGGAGACCCAGTACTTC.